This TCR beta chain came from a study of radiation and T cells in renal cell carcinoma. The method was immunoSEQ multiplex PCR; TCRdb's version includes in-frame clones alone and lacks a portion of them. In the table there are about 25,000 clones, 58% of which are singletons. Noted treatment: treatment-naive control, cytoreductive nephrectomy. Germline CDR1 reads MNHNY; CDR2 reads SVGAGI (reference sequence). V lost 0 bases, J lost 9 bases, and 15 bases lay in between. The CDR3 totals 15 residues. The material sequenced was tumor tissue, taken from a patient whose treatment was nephrectomy without radiotherapy. The TCR originated in a man in his forties with renal cell carcinoma. The genes are TRBV6-6 and TRBJ1-5; D not certain. The CDR3: CASSYSRELRGPQHF. CDR3 DNA sequence: TGTGCCAGCAGTTACTCACGGGAGCTCAGAGGGCCCCAGCATTTT.